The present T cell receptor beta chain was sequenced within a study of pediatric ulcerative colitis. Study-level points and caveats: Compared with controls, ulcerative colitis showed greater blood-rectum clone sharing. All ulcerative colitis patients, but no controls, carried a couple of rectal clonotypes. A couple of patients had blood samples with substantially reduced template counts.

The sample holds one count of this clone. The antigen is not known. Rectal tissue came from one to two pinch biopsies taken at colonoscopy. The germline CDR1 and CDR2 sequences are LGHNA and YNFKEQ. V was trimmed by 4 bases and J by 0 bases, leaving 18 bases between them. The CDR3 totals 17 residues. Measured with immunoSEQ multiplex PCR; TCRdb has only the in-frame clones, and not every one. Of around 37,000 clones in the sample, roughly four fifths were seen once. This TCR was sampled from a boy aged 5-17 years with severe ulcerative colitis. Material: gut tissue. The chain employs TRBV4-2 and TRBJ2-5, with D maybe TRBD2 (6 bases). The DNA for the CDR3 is TGTGCCAGCAGCCGAGAACCGGGACTTCTGTACCAAGAGACCCAGTACTTC. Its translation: CASSREPGLLYQETQYF.